The rows below give T cell receptor beta chains drawn from one sample of a study of TIL therapy for anti-PD-1-resistant metastatic lung cancer. The table came from immunoSEQ multiplex PCR; TCRdb's copy has only in-frame clones and leaves some out. Altogether 35,000 to 55,000 clones are present, 79% being singletons, with the ten largest covering about 15%. The sample here was blood, taken at baseline. The receptors shown here come from a man aged 65 to 79 with non-small cell lung cancer. The CDR3 runs from the conserved cysteine through the conserved F or W.

cdr3_length j_call v_call cdr3_aa
15 TRBJ1-2 TRBV2 CASSEFAGAERGYTF
10 TRBJ2-7 TRBV30 CAWSADEQYF
13 TRBJ2-1 TRBV18 CASSPLGVDEQFF
16 TRBJ2-6 TRBV28 CASSVSQVFDANVLTF
13 TRBJ2-3 TRBV7-2 CASKGWGTDTQYF
16 TRBJ2-7 TRBV15 CATSRDPGGMSYEQYF
12 TRBJ1-1 TRBV28 CASSLQEQGTFF
15 TRBJ2-2 TRBV7-8 CASSSQGADTGELFF
12 TRBJ2-6 TRBV6-6 CATSPGANVLTF
13 TRBJ1-5 TRBV18 CASSQDRDQPQHF
15 TRBJ2-2 TRBV6-1 CASSDRGSRSGELFF
14 TRBJ2-2 TRBV28 CASSFAGHTGELFF
14 TRBJ2-7 TRBV29-1 CSVEEGTVPYEQYF
19 TRBJ1-5 TRBV7-2 CASSLDRAKNLFSNQPQHF
15 TRBJ1-2 TRBV5-3 CARSPPTGPGYGYTF
12 TRBJ1-2 TRBV6-5 CASSYSSYGYTF
16 TRBJ2-7 TRBV7-8 CASSLVARQGKDEQYF
13 TRBJ2-6 TRBV4-2 CATGTYGANVLTF
15 TRBJ2-7 TRBV9 CASSATGADSYEQYF
14 TRBJ2-1 TRBV2 CASTRAGVGNEQFF